This is a list of T cell receptor beta chains from one sample in a study of T cell responses to AZD1222 COVID-19 vaccine. The table came from immunoSEQ multiplex PCR; TCRdb's copy has only in-frame clones and leaves some out. The top ten clones hold 1% to 1.3% of a sample with around 130,000 clones, around 90% of them seen once. Sequencing used peripheral blood, obtained 28 days after the second AZD1222 dose. Receptor source: an adult who received the AZD1222 COVID-19 vaccine. The CDR3 runs from the conserved cysteine through the conserved F or W. D genes are given only for firm matches. Not all rows give a size; the values are once, few, many and, for expanded clones, a class.

j_call	clone_size	d_call	v_call	cdr3_nt	cdr3_aa
TRBJ1-6	NA	NA	TRBV10-3	TGTGCCATCAGTGAGGGGAATTCACCCCTCCACTTT	CAISEGNSPLHF
TRBJ2-7	NA	NA	TRBV5-1	TGCGCCAGCAACTCGGATGGCTGGGACGGTTCCTACGAGCAGTACTTC	CASNSDGWDGSYEQYF
TRBJ2-1	once	NA	TRBV12-5	TGTGCTAGTGGTTTGAGGGACGACAATGAGCAGTTCTTC	CASGLRDDNEQFF
TRBJ1-6	NA	NA	TRBV9	TGTGCCAGCAGCGTAGCGGAGGGAGATTCACCCCTCCACTTT	CASSVAEGDSPLHF
TRBJ2-3	NA	NA	TRBV13	TGTGCCAGCAGCTTCGGGCAGGGGCTTAGCACAGATACGCAGTATTTT	CASSFGQGLSTDTQYF
TRBJ2-1	once	NA	TRBV11-2	TGTGCCAGCAGCTTAGTGGGGTACTACAATGAGCAGTTCTTC	CASSLVGYYNEQFF
TRBJ2-3	once	TRBD2	TRBV11-2	TGTGCCAGCAGCAGCCTCTCTAGCGGGAGGGTCACAGATACGCAGTATTTT	CASSSLSSGRVTDTQYF
TRBJ2-1	NA	TRBD2	TRBV4-1	TGCGCCAGCAGCCAAGATCTCCGCGGGGGGTGGAATGAGCAGTTCTTC	CASSQDLRGGWNEQFF
TRBJ1-2	NA	TRBD1	TRBV5-1	TGCGCCAGCAGCTTTTTAGAGGGGGCGCTTAGCTATGGCTACACCTTC	CASSFLEGALSYGYTF
TRBJ2-7	NA	NA	TRBV28	TGTGCCAGCAGTTTAGTGACTAGCTCCTACGAGCAGTACTTC	CASSLVTSSYEQYF
TRBJ2-1	NA	TRBD2	TRBV28	TGTGCCAGCAGTTCGCCCGGGACTAGCGGGAGGGCCTACAATGAGCAGTTCTTC	CASSSPGTSGRAYNEQFF
TRBJ1-4	NA	NA	TRBV4-3	TGCGCCAGCAGCCAAGGGTTCCAGGGAGCTCTCAATGAAAAACTGTTTTTT	CASSQGFQGALNEKLFF
TRBJ1-3	NA	NA	TRBV11-3	TGTGCCAGCAGCGCCTACGCTGGATCGGGAAACACCATATATTTT	CASSAYAGSGNTIYF
TRBJ2-5	NA	NA	TRBV7-3	TGTGCCAGCAGCCCTGGTCGTACCCAAGAGACCCAGTACTTC	CASSPGRTQETQYF
TRBJ1-2	NA	NA	TRBV27	TGTGCCAGCACTAGCGTCTTTGTTGAGGGCTACACCTTC	CASTSVFVEGYTF
TRBJ1-2	NA	NA	TRBV30	TGTGCCTGGAGTGTAGCCGGGGGGACGGGCTACACCTTC	CAWSVAGGTGYTF
TRBJ1-2	NA	TRBD1	TRBV5-1	TGCGCCAGCAGCGGGACAGGGGAAGGCTACACCTTC	CASSGTGEGYTF
TRBJ2-5	once	TRBD2	TRBV19	TGTGCCAGTAGTCCCGGGACTAGCGGGAGCATAGAGACCCAGTACTTC	CASSPGTSGSIETQYF
TRBJ1-1	NA	NA	TRBV9	TGTGCCAGCAGCGTAGGGACCGACACTGAAGCTTTCTTT	CASSVGTDTEAFF
TRBJ2-7	NA	NA	TRBV4-3	TGCGCCAGCAGCCAAGAGGCGACGATTTCCTACGAGCAGTACTTC	CASSQEATISYEQYF
TRBJ2-5	NA	TRBD1	TRBV29-1	TGCAGCGTTGACGTGACAGGGGGCAGCGAGACCCAGTACTTC	CSVDVTGGSETQYF
TRBJ2-1	NA	NA	TRBV3-1/TRBV3-2	TGTGCCAGCAGCCGCGGCTCCTACAATGAGCAGTTCTTC	CASSRGSYNEQFF